This is a list of T cell receptor beta chains from one sample in a study of CD8 T cells in ankylosing spondylitis. Via MiXCR, TCRdb re-called the 5' RACE reads, giving one row per CDR3 protein. This repertoire shows fewer than 550,000 distinct CDR3 sequences, 5.3% found once; its top ten account for 3% to 4%. Sequenced: blood, either unsorted or a sorted T cell fraction (not recorded which). These receptor sequences come from a male donor with ankylosing spondylitis. CDR3s include the opening cysteine and the closing phenylalanine or tryptophan. Each record gives: clone size, D gene, J gene, V gene, CDR3 DNA, CDR3 protein. D genes are given only for firm matches. Size values are once, few and many counts, or a class for expanded clones, and some rows have none.

abundance: many; d_gene: .; j_gene: TRBJ2-7; v_gene: TRBV3-1; CDR3nt: TGTGCCAGCAGCCGAGGGAGATACTCCTACGAGCAGTACTTC; CDR3aa: CASSRGRYSYEQYF
abundance: many; d_gene: .; j_gene: TRBJ2-2; v_gene: TRBV28; CDR3nt: TGTGCCAGCAGGAGGAACACCGGGGAGCTGTTTTTT; CDR3aa: CASRRNTGELFF
abundance: many; d_gene: .; j_gene: TRBJ1-6; v_gene: TRBV11-2; CDR3nt: TGTGCCAGCAGCTTAGGGGGGAAACCCCTCCACTTT; CDR3aa: CASSLGGKPLHF
abundance: many; d_gene: .; j_gene: TRBJ1-1; v_gene: TRBV7-2; CDR3nt: TGTGCCAGCACCCCGATCTTGGGTAACACTGAAGCTTTCTTT; CDR3aa: CASTPILGNTEAFF
abundance: many; d_gene: TRBD1; j_gene: TRBJ1-2; v_gene: TRBV10-2; CDR3nt: TGCGCCAGCAGGGATCTGGGGACAGGGACCCCCCTCAAGGATGGCTACACCTTC; CDR3aa: CASRDLGTGTPLKDGYTF
abundance: many; d_gene: .; j_gene: TRBJ1-2; v_gene: TRBV18; CDR3nt: TGTGCCAGCTCACCCAGCAGTACTAACTATGGCTACACCTTC; CDR3aa: CASSPSSTNYGYTF
abundance: .; d_gene: .; j_gene: TRBJ2-1; v_gene: TRBV18; CDR3nt: TGTGCCAGCTCAGATAGCGGACTCAACTACAATGAGCAGTTCTTC; CDR3aa: CASSDSGLNYNEQFF
abundance: many; d_gene: .; j_gene: TRBJ2-5; v_gene: TRBV7-2; CDR3nt: TGTGCCAGCAGCTTCAGACGCTTACTAGGGGAGACCCAGTACTTC; CDR3aa: CASSFRRLLGETQYF
abundance: many; d_gene: .; j_gene: TRBJ1-1; v_gene: TRBV5-1; CDR3nt: TGCGCCAGCAGCTTGGTCGCGGAGAACACTGAAGCTTTCTTT; CDR3aa: CASSLVAENTEAFF
abundance: many; d_gene: .; j_gene: TRBJ2-7; v_gene: TRBV6-1; CDR3nt: TGTGCCATACCGGGCCCAAGCTCCTACGAGCAGTACTTC; CDR3aa: CAIPGPSSYEQYF
abundance: many; d_gene: TRBD1; j_gene: TRBJ2-7; v_gene: TRBV5-6; CDR3nt: TGTGCCAGCAGCTTGGCCGGGACAGGGCCACGCGAGCAGTACTTC; CDR3aa: CASSLAGTGPREQYF
abundance: many; d_gene: .; j_gene: TRBJ1-3; v_gene: TRBV7-2; CDR3nt: TGTGCCAGCAGCTTCGGACCCGCAGGCTCTGGAAACACCATATATTTT; CDR3aa: CASSFGPAGSGNTIYF
abundance: many; d_gene: TRBD2; j_gene: TRBJ2-3; v_gene: TRBV5-1; CDR3nt: TGCGCCAGCATCCCCCACTCGACTAGCGGGGCAGATACGCAGTATTTT; CDR3aa: CASIPHSTSGADTQYF
abundance: many; d_gene: TRBD2; j_gene: TRBJ2-3; v_gene: TRBV9; CDR3nt: TGTGCCAGCAGCGTGACCCGGTTAGCGGGGGCCACTGGGGCAGATACGCAGTATTTT; CDR3aa: CASSVTRLAGATGADTQYF
abundance: many; d_gene: TRBD1; j_gene: TRBJ1-1; v_gene: TRBV11-1; CDR3nt: TGTGCCAGCAGCAGAGACAGGGAGAACACTGAAGCTTTCTTT; CDR3aa: CASSRDRENTEAFF
abundance: many; d_gene: .; j_gene: TRBJ2-3; v_gene: TRBV10-3; CDR3nt: TGTGCCAGCACGTACCCTGGCACAGATACGCAGTATTTT; CDR3aa: CASTYPGTDTQYF
abundance: many; d_gene: .; j_gene: TRBJ2-7; v_gene: TRBV5-1; CDR3nt: TGCGCCAGCAGCTTCGACGGACACCCGTCCTACGAGCAGTACTTC; CDR3aa: CASSFDGHPSYEQYF
abundance: .; d_gene: TRBD2; j_gene: TRBJ2-1; v_gene: TRBV9; CDR3nt: TGTGCCAGCAGCGTAGGCAGCGGGGGACGGGGCAATGAGCAGTTCTTC; CDR3aa: CASSVGSGGRGNEQFF
abundance: many; d_gene: .; j_gene: TRBJ2-1; v_gene: TRBV7-2; CDR3nt: TGTGCCAGCAGCTTCGCTAGTGTCAATGAGCAGTTCTTC; CDR3aa: CASSFASVNEQFF
abundance: many; d_gene: .; j_gene: TRBJ1-1; v_gene: TRBV28; CDR3nt: TGTGCCAGCAGTCTACCGGGGGGGAGGGGCACTGAAGCTTTCTTT; CDR3aa: CASSLPGGRGTEAFF
abundance: many; d_gene: .; j_gene: TRBJ2-7; v_gene: TRBV7-9; CDR3nt: TGCGCCAGCAGCCGAGGCTCCTACGAGCAGTACTTC; CDR3aa: CASSRGSYEQYF
abundance: many; d_gene: .; j_gene: TRBJ2-5; v_gene: TRBV6-2/TRBV6-3; CDR3nt: TGTGCCAGCAGTTACGGGGTTGTATTGGAGACCCAGTACTTC; CDR3aa: CASSYGVVLETQYF
abundance: many; d_gene: .; j_gene: TRBJ2-1; v_gene: TRBV10-3; CDR3nt: TGTGCCATCAGTGCCAGGGTAGGGGACAATGAGCAGTTCTTC; CDR3aa: CAISARVGDNEQFF
abundance: many; d_gene: .; j_gene: TRBJ2-7; v_gene: TRBV5-1; CDR3nt: TGCGCCAGCAGCTTGGCAGGGACATACCCCTACGAGCAGTACTTC; CDR3aa: CASSLAGTYPYEQYF
abundance: many; d_gene: .; j_gene: TRBJ1-1; v_gene: TRBV28; CDR3nt: TGTGCCAGCAGCCGACCAGCAACAGGGAACACTGAAGCTTTCTTT; CDR3aa: CASSRPATGNTEAFF
abundance: many; d_gene: TRBD1; j_gene: TRBJ1-2; v_gene: TRBV7-8; CDR3nt: TGTGCCAGCAGCTTAGAGGGGACAGGGTATAACTATGGCTACACCTTC; CDR3aa: CASSLEGTGYNYGYTF
abundance: many; d_gene: TRBD2; j_gene: TRBJ2-1; v_gene: TRBV9; CDR3nt: TGTGCCAGCAGCGTAGAACGGGACTACCTCAATGAGCAGTTCTTC; CDR3aa: CASSVERDYLNEQFF
abundance: .; d_gene: .; j_gene: TRBJ1-4; v_gene: TRBV5-1; CDR3nt: TGCGCCAGCAGCTTGACGGACAGTCTGAATGAAAAACTGTTTTTT; CDR3aa: CASSLTDSLNEKLFF
abundance: .; d_gene: TRBD1; j_gene: TRBJ2-1; v_gene: TRBV11-3; CDR3nt: TGTGCCAGCAGCCCTGGACAGGGAACCTACAATGAGCAGTTCTTC; CDR3aa: CASSPGQGTYNEQFF
abundance: .; d_gene: .; j_gene: TRBJ2-2; v_gene: TRBV27; CDR3nt: TGTGCCAGCAGTTCCATTAGGGGGGGCACCGGGGAGCTGTTTTTT; CDR3aa: CASSSIRGGTGELFF
abundance: .; d_gene: .; j_gene: TRBJ1-2; v_gene: TRBV9; CDR3nt: TGTGCCAGCAGCTCCAGCGACGCCATCCATTATGGCTACACCTTC; CDR3aa: CASSSSDAIHYGYTF
abundance: many; d_gene: .; j_gene: TRBJ1-6; v_gene: TRBV27; CDR3nt: TGTGCCAGCAGTTATAGTCTCTGGTCACCCCTCCACTTT; CDR3aa: CASSYSLWSPLHF
abundance: many; d_gene: .; j_gene: TRBJ1-1; v_gene: TRBV4-3; CDR3nt: TGCGCCAGCAGCCAGGGTACCGGGACACTGAACACTGAAGCTTTCTTT; CDR3aa: CASSQGTGTLNTEAFF
abundance: many; d_gene: .; j_gene: TRBJ2-1; v_gene: TRBV20-1; CDR3nt: TGCAGTGCTAGAGTTCTGGGCGCGAGCTCCTACAATGAGCAGTTCTTC; CDR3aa: CSARVLGASSYNEQFF
abundance: many; d_gene: .; j_gene: TRBJ1-5; v_gene: TRBV4-3; CDR3nt: TGCGCCAGCAGCCAAGACCTGGTCCCGACCGGTCAGCCCCAGCATTTT; CDR3aa: CASSQDLVPTGQPQHF
abundance: .; d_gene: TRBD1; j_gene: TRBJ2-5; v_gene: TRBV20-1; CDR3nt: TGCAGTGCTGGGGAACAGGGGGTATTTCAAGAGACCCAGTACTTC; CDR3aa: CSAGEQGVFQETQYF
abundance: .; d_gene: .; j_gene: TRBJ2-7; v_gene: TRBV3-1; CDR3nt: TGTGCCAGCAGCCATCGGGGAGTTAGCGCCTACGAGCAGTACTTC; CDR3aa: CASSHRGVSAYEQYF
abundance: many; d_gene: .; j_gene: TRBJ1-2; v_gene: TRBV6-5; CDR3nt: TGTGCCAGCAGTTACGCAGCTAGTAACTATGGCTACACCTTC; CDR3aa: CASSYAASNYGYTF
abundance: .; d_gene: .; j_gene: TRBJ2-3; v_gene: TRBV5-8; CDR3nt: TGTGCCAGGGGCCCTGGGGATACGCAGTATTTT; CDR3aa: CARGPGDTQYF
abundance: many; d_gene: TRBD2; j_gene: TRBJ2-1; v_gene: TRBV20-1; CDR3nt: TGCAGTGCTAGAGATGCCCAGCGGGAGTTCCCCTACAATGAGCAGTTCTTC; CDR3aa: CSARDAQREFPYNEQFF
abundance: few; d_gene: .; j_gene: TRBJ2-1; v_gene: TRBV4-3; CDR3nt: TGCGCCAGCAGCCAATTCGGGGGCCACAATGAGCAGTTCTTC; CDR3aa: CASSQFGGHNEQFF
abundance: many; d_gene: TRBD1; j_gene: TRBJ1-6; v_gene: TRBV10-3; CDR3nt: TGTGCCATCAGTGGACAGGGGAGCTCCTATAATTCACCCCTCCACTTT; CDR3aa: CAISGQGSSYNSPLHF
abundance: many; d_gene: .; j_gene: TRBJ1-2; v_gene: TRBV28; CDR3nt: TGTGCCAGCAGTTTATACTTTACAGGCCAAGGAGGCTACACCTTC; CDR3aa: CASSLYFTGQGGYTF
abundance: many; d_gene: TRBD2; j_gene: TRBJ2-1; v_gene: TRBV11-2; CDR3nt: TGTGCCAGCAGTCGCCCAAAAACCGGGACTAGCGGTTACAATGAGCAGTTCTTC; CDR3aa: CASSRPKTGTSGYNEQFF
abundance: .; d_gene: .; j_gene: TRBJ2-5; v_gene: TRBV7-9; CDR3nt: TGTGCCAGCCAGTGGGCGGGCCAAGAGACCCAGTACTTC; CDR3aa: CASQWAGQETQYF
abundance: many; d_gene: TRBD1; j_gene: TRBJ1-1; v_gene: TRBV27; CDR3nt: TGTGCCAGCAGACGGCGACAGGGGGACACTGAAGCTTTCTTT; CDR3aa: CASRRRQGDTEAFF